Listed here are 6 T cell receptor beta chains from one sample, sequenced in a study of vaccination and CD4 T cells after COVID-19. The treatment: approximately nine-day PBMC culture with coronavirus spike peptide pools or control peptides (ViraFEST assay). Once obtained from cultured CD4+ T cells, the DNA was sequenced using the Oncomine TCR Beta short-read assay. TCRdb called the PCR reads again in MiXCR, with one record for every CDR3 protein. The sample has about 13,000 distinct CDR3 sequences; roughly four fifths are singletons. Antigens of these TCRs are unknown. The sequences come from CD4+ T cells from blood, cultured in vitro, collected after SARS-CoV-2 vaccination. The receptors derive from a human donor who received a COVID-19 vaccine.

V and J are TRBV7-2 and TRBJ2-3; D remains ambiguous. Germline V gene lookup returns CDR1 SGHTA and CDR2 FQGNSA. The CDR3 totals 14 residues. Trimming stripped 3 bases from V and 1 base from J, with 8 bases between. CDR3 amino acids: CASSFGIRTDTQYF. In DNA form, the CDR3 reads TGTGCCAGCAGCTTTGGCATACGCACAGATACGCAGTATTTT.

The rearrangement links TRBV11-3 to TRBJ1-2, with a tentative D call TRBD1 (5 bases). CDR1 is SGHNT and CDR2 is YENEEA in the germline V gene. Trimming pared 5 bases from V and 5 bases from J, leaving 15 bases between. This CDR3 comprises 14 residues. Written as DNA, the CDR3 is TGTGCCAGCAGCCGAAGGGGAGGAATTTATGGCTACACCTTC. It is translated as CASSRRGGIYGYTF.

The V gene is TRBV2, the J gene TRBJ2-3; TRBD2 is a possible D gene (6 bases). The CDR3 covers 13 residues. V lost 6 bases and J 5 bases, leaving 12 bases between the germline ends. Germline values: CDR1 SNHLY, CDR2 FYNNEI. This CDR3 reads CASSPLGRDTQYF. CDR3 DNA sequence: TGTGCCAGCAGCCCCCTCGGGAGAGATACGCAGTATTTT.

The V and J genes are TRBV6-1 and TRBJ2-7, with TRBD1 as a possible D gene (6 bases). Germline loops: CDR1 MNHNS, CDR2 SASEGT. With 5 bases removed from V and 3 bases from J, the gap between germline ends came to 11 bases. The CDR3 runs 13 residues. The CDR3 nucleotides are TGTGCCAGCAGTCGAGACAGGAGCTACGAGCAGTACTTC. The encoded protein is CASSRDRSYEQYF.

This clonotype showed up just a few times. The junction shows a germline mismatch at one end, possibly a read error. This chain links TRBV15 with TRBJ1-5; 7 bases align to TRBD1. Germline lookup yields CDR1 LNHNV and CDR2 YYDKDF (reference sequence). This CDR3 region has 14 residues. The CDR3 DNA sequence: TGTGCCACCAGCGGAGACAGGGTCAATCAGCCCCAGCATTTT. Amino acids: CATSGDRVNQPQHF.

The chain combines TRBV19 with TRBJ1-5; 10 bases agree with TRBD1. The V segment lost 6 bases and the J segment 5 bases; nucleotides outside the gene matches: 4. The CDR3 length is 14 residues. The germline V gene has CDR1 LNHDA and CDR2 SQIVND (reference sequence). CDR3 DNA: TGTGCCAGTAGAGGGACAGGGGTGGATCAGCCCCAGCATTTT. Translating gives CASRGTGVDQPQHF.